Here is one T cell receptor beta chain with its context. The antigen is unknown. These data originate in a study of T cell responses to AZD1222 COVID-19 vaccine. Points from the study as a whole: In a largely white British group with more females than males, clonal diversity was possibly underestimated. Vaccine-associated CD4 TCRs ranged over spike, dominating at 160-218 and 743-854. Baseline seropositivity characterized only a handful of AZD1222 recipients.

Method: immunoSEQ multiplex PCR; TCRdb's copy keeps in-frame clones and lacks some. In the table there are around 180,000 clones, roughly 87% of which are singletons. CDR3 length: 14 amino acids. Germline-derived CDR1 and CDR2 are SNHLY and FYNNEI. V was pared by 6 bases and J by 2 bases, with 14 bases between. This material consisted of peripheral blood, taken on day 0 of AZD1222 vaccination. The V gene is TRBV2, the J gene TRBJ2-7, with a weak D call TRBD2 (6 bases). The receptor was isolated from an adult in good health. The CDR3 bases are TGTGCCAGCAGGTGGGCGGGATCAGCCTACGAGCAGTACTTC. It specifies CASRWAGSAYEQYF.